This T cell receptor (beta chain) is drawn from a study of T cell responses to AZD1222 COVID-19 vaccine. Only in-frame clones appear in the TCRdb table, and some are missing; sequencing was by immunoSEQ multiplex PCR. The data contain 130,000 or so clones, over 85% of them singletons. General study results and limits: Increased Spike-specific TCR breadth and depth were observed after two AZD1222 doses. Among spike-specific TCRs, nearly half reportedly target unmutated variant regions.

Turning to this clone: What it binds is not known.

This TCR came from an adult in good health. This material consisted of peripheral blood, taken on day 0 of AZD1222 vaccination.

As DNA, the CDR3 is TGTGCCAGCAGTTTCGGGGGCGCCGGTCAGCCCCAGCATTTT. Its protein product is CASSFGGAGQPQHF. The chain recombines TRBV6-5 with TRBJ1-5, with D tentatively TRBD1 (6 bases). This CDR3 region has 14 residues. Germline V gene lookup returns CDR1 MNHEY and CDR2 SVGAGI. The V gene lost 4 bases and the J gene lost 6 bases, with 13 bases spanning the gap.